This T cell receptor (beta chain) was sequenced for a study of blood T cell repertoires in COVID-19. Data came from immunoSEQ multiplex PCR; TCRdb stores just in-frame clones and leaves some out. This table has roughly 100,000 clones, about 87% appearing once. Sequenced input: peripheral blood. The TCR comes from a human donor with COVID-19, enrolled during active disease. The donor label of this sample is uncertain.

This CDR3 is CASSPSAGVYGYTF. The CDR3 DNA reads TGTGCCAGCAGCCCCTCCGCAGGGGTCTATGGCTACACCTTC. The chain couples TRBV3-1 (or the pseudogene TRBV3-2) to TRBJ1-2; possible D gene TRBD1, 6 bases. The CDR3 is 14 residues long. The germline V gene encodes CDR1 LGHDT and CDR2 YNNKEL (reference sequence). V was clipped by 4 bases and J by 4 bases, with 13 bases between them.